The 9 T cell receptor beta chains below were found in one sample sequenced in a study of regulatory dendritic cells for organ transplantation. This table comes from immunoSEQ multiplex PCR, and its TCRdb copy is limited to in-frame clones, with some not included. The sample contains roughly 30,000 clones, roughly 84% of which appear only once. The sample taken for sequencing was naive CD8+ T cells from blood. The sample's subset: CD45RA+ naive T cells. These receptors all stem from a human donor in good health.

The chain combines TRBV7-9 with TRBJ2-1; 9 bases match TRBD2. Germline-derived CDR1 and CDR2 are SEHNR and FQNEAQ (reference sequence). After removal of 6 bases from V and 7 bases from J, the junction contained 4 bases not matched to a gene. The CDR3 loop spans 13 amino acids. CDR3 DNA: TGTGCCAGCAGTGCGGGGGGGCTTAATGAGCAGTTCTTC. Protein: CASSAGGLNEQFF.

The chain has TRBV9 and TRBJ2-3; TRBD1 might be the D (5 bases). From germline, CDR1 is SGDLS and CDR2 YYNGEE. With 3 bases removed from V and 1 base from J, the gap between germline ends came to 9 bases. The CDR3 runs 14 residues. The CDR3 nucleotides read TGTGCCAGCAGCGAGCAGGGCCGCACAGATACGCAGTATTTT. Residues: CASSEQGRTDTQYF.

The rearrangement uses TRBV5-4 and TRBJ2-6; TRBD1 is a possible D gene (6 bases). The CDR3 totals 16 residues. Trimming shortened V by 9 bases and J by 4 bases, and 20 bases separated the two germline ends. Germline CDR1 and CDR2: SGHNT and YYREEE (reference sequence). The DNA of the CDR3 is TGTGCCACGACGCAGGGGATTCCCTCCGGGGCCAACGTCCTGACTTTC. Protein product: CATTQGIPSGANVLTF. The full variable domain, rest sourced from reference TRBV5-4 and TRBJ2-6, is ETGVTQSPTHLIKTRGQQVTLRCSSQSGHNTVSWYQQALGQGPQFIFQYYREEENGRGNFPPRFSGLQFPNYSSELNVNALELDDSALYLCATTQGIPSGANVLTFGAGSRLTVL.

This chain joins TRBV7-6 and TRBJ2-2; D possibly corresponds to TRBD1 (6 bases). Germline V CDR1 and CDR2: SGHVS, FNYEAQ. The V gene lost 8 bases and the J gene lost 1 base, with 8 bases spanning the gap. There are 13 residues in the CDR3. In DNA, the CDR3 is TGTGCCAGCGCAGGGGTGAACACCGGGGAGCTGTTTTTT. Translating it yields CASAGVNTGELFF.

The gene calls are TRBV6-6 and TRBJ2-7; D not certain. CDR1 is MNHNY, CDR2 SVGAGI, per germline (reference sequence). V was trimmed by 4 bases and J by 4 bases, leaving 14 bases between them. The CDR3 runs to 14 residues. CDR3 residues: CASSSAYTAYEQYF. The CDR3 nucleotides read TGTGCCAGCAGTTCCGCCTACACAGCTTACGAGCAGTACTTC.

J is TRBJ2-1 and V is TRBV29-1; possibly TRBD2 for D (6 bases). V was cut by 7 bases and J by 0 bases, with 13 bases left in between. The germline gives CDR1 SQVTM, CDR2 ANQGSEA. The CDR3 is 14 amino acids. The CDR3 DNA reads TGCAGCGCGACCGACGGGAGCTCCTACAATGAGCAGTTCTTC. Translating it yields CSATDGSSYNEQFF.

This clone occurred a few times. The V call is TRBV19, the J call TRBJ1-1; D may be TRBD1 (5 bases). The CDR3 extends over 14 amino acids. Germline V gene sequence: CDR1 LNHDA, CDR2 SQIVND (reference sequence). V was clipped by 3 bases and J by 1 base, with 9 bases between them. CDR3 amino acids: CASSIQGSNTEAFF. DNA for the CDR3: TGTGCCAGTAGTATTCAGGGTTCGAACACTGAAGCTTTCTTT. The variable domain in full, completed from reference TRBV19 and TRBJ1-1, reads DGGITQSPKYLFRKEGQNVTLSCEQNLNHDAMYWYRQDPGQGLRLIYYSQIVNDFQKGDIAEGYSVSREKKESFPLTVTSAQKNPTAFYLCASSIQGSNTEAFFGQGTRLTVV.

The chain recombines TRBV9 with TRBJ1-1; perhaps TRBD1 as D (6 bases). Germline loops: CDR1 SGDLS, CDR2 YYNGEE. Trimming shortened V by 4 bases and J by 1 base, and 11 bases separated the two germline ends. This CDR3 comprises 14 residues. The chain's CDR3 is CASSLWDTNTEAFF. DNA for the CDR3: TGTGCCAGCAGCCTGTGGGACACGAACACTGAAGCTTTCTTT.

The chain recombines TRBV15 with TRBJ2-5, with 11 bases fitting TRBD2. Germline lookup yields CDR1 LNHNV and CDR2 YYDKDF (reference sequence). This CDR3 contains 14 residues. V lost 8 bases to trimming and J lost 1 base; unmatched junction nucleotides: 3. CDR3: CATEGTSGQETQYF. For the CDR3, the DNA is TGTGCCACCGAGGGGACTAGCGGCCAAGAGACCCAGTACTTC.